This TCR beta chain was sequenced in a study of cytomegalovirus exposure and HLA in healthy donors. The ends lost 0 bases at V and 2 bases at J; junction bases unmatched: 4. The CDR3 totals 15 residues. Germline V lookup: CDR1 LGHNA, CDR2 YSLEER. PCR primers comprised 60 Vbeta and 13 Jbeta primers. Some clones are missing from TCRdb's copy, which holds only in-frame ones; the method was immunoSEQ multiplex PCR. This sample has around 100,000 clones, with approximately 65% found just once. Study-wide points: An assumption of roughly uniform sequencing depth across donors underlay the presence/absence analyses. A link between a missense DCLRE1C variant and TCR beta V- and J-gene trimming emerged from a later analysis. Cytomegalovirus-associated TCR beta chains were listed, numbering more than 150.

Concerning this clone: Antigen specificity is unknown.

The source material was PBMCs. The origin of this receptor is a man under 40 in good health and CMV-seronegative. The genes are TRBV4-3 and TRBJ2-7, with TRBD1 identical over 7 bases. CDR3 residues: CASSQEGTEAYEQYF. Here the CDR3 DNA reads TGCGCCAGCAGCCAAGAAGGGACAGAGGCCTACGAGCAGTACTTC.